A selection of T cell receptor beta chains follows, all from one sample in a study of PD-1 blockade in classical Hodgkin lymphoma. Produced via immunoSEQ multiplex PCR; TCRdb's table is partial and in-frame only. The data hold roughly 6,000 clones, with about 89% observed a single time. The source was CD4+ T cells from blood, collected before the fourth cycle of nivolumab. Every receptor here comes from a human donor with classical Hodgkin lymphoma. Each CDR3 is given with its conserved first and last residue. A D gene is named only where the DNA matches it firmly. Some rows mark clone size as missing; the rest say once, few, many or name a class of expanded clone.

v_call: TRBV6-4; d_call: .; clone_size: .; j_call: TRBJ2-1; cdr3_aa: CASSAELGSYNEQFF; cdr3_nt: TGTGCCAGCAGTGCCGAGTTGGGGTCCTACAATGAGCAGTTCTTC
v_call: TRBV7-9; d_call: .; clone_size: .; j_call: TRBJ1-6; cdr3_aa: CASSGTGRTNSPLHF; cdr3_nt: TGTGCCAGCAGCGGTACGGGACGGACGAATTCACCCCTCCACTTT
v_call: TRBV6-5; d_call: .; clone_size: .; j_call: TRBJ1-4; cdr3_aa: CASSYVQSEKLFF; cdr3_nt: TGTGCCAGCAGTTACGTACAGAGTGAAAAACTGTTTTTT
v_call: TRBV2; d_call: TRBD2; clone_size: .; j_call: TRBJ2-1; cdr3_aa: CASRAGTSPNNEQFF; cdr3_nt: TGTGCCAGCAGGGCCGGGACTAGCCCAAACAATGAGCAGTTCTTC
v_call: TRBV18; d_call: .; clone_size: .; j_call: TRBJ2-5; cdr3_aa: CASSPWGGVETQYF; cdr3_nt: TGTGCCAGCTCACCCTGGGGGGGCGTGGAGACCCAGTACTTC
v_call: TRBV12-5; d_call: TRBD1; clone_size: few; j_call: TRBJ1-5; cdr3_aa: CASGLVALTGYQPQHF; cdr3_nt: TGTGCTAGTGGTTTGGTCGCTTTGACAGGGTATCAGCCCCAGCATTTT
v_call: TRBV10-3; d_call: TRBD2; clone_size: .; j_call: TRBJ2-7; cdr3_aa: CAISEGLAGGRKEQYF; cdr3_nt: TGTGCCATCAGTGAGGGACTAGCGGGGGGGCGTAAGGAGCAGTACTTC
v_call: TRBV29-1; d_call: .; clone_size: .; j_call: TRBJ2-3; cdr3_aa: CSVGGRQAFTDTQYF; cdr3_nt: TGCAGCGTGGGGGGCCGACAGGCTTTCACAGATACGCAGTATTTT
v_call: TRBV9; d_call: .; clone_size: once; j_call: TRBJ2-3; cdr3_aa: CASSVVSTDTQYF; cdr3_nt: TGTGCCAGCAGCGTAGTCAGCACAGATACGCAGTATTTT
v_call: TRBV21-1; d_call: .; clone_size: .; j_call: TRBJ1-5; cdr3_aa: CASSKGGEGNCEPQHF; cdr3_nt: TGTGCCAGCAGCAAAGGAGGAGAGGGGAATTGTGAGCCCCAGCATTTT
v_call: TRBV4-2; d_call: .; clone_size: .; j_call: TRBJ2-1; cdr3_aa: CASSQDLGGAGEQFF; cdr3_nt: TGTGCCAGCAGCCAAGATTTGGGGGGGGCAGGTGAGCAGTTCTTC
v_call: TRBV6-5; d_call: .; clone_size: .; j_call: TRBJ1-3; cdr3_aa: CASSRTGNSGNTIYF; cdr3_nt: TGTGCCAGCAGTCGAACCGGGAACTCTGGAAACACCATATATTTT
v_call: TRBV6-6; d_call: .; clone_size: .; j_call: TRBJ2-1; cdr3_aa: CASIGGQNNEQFF; cdr3_nt: TGTGCCAGCATTGGAGGGCAGAACAATGAGCAGTTCTTC
v_call: TRBV25-1; d_call: .; clone_size: .; j_call: TRBJ1-2; cdr3_aa: CASSEYNSYTF; cdr3_nt: TGTGCCAGCAGTGAATACAACAGCTACACCTTC
v_call: TRBV9; d_call: TRBD2; clone_size: .; j_call: TRBJ2-3; cdr3_aa: CASSPSGGPDTQYF; cdr3_nt: TGTGCCAGCAGTCCTAGCGGGGGACCAGATACGCAGTATTTT
v_call: TRBV19; d_call: .; clone_size: once; j_call: TRBJ2-4; cdr3_aa: CASSAGIDKNIQYF; cdr3_nt: TGTGCCAGTAGTGCCGGGATAGACAAAAACATTCAGTACTTC
v_call: TRBV6-5; d_call: .; clone_size: .; j_call: TRBJ1-4; cdr3_aa: CASGGLGEKLFF; cdr3_nt: TGTGCCAGCGGAGGGTTGGGGGAAAAACTGTTTTTT
v_call: TRBV7-2; d_call: TRBD2; clone_size: .; j_call: TRBJ2-3; cdr3_aa: CASSFGLAGDLTDTQYF; cdr3_nt: TGTGCCAGCAGCTTTGGACTAGCGGGGGATCTCACAGATACGCAGTATTTT
v_call: TRBV5-1; d_call: .; clone_size: .; j_call: TRBJ1-5; cdr3_aa: CASSLAPGEHQPQHF; cdr3_nt: TGCGCCAGCAGCTTGGCCCCGGGGGAACATCAGCCCCAGCATTTT
v_call: TRBV7-2; d_call: .; clone_size: .; j_call: TRBJ2-3; cdr3_aa: CASSPRAADTQYF; cdr3_nt: TGTGCCAGCAGCCCACGGGCGGCAGATACGCAGTATTTT
v_call: TRBV29-1; d_call: TRBD1; clone_size: .; j_call: TRBJ2-7; cdr3_aa: CSVAGTATYEQYF; cdr3_nt: TGCAGCGTCGCAGGGACAGCCACCTACGAGCAGTACTTC
v_call: TRBV30; d_call: .; clone_size: .; j_call: TRBJ2-5; cdr3_aa: CAWSVLTKAGQKYF; cdr3_nt: TGTGCCTGGAGTGTACTCACTAAAGCGGGCCAAAAGTACTTC